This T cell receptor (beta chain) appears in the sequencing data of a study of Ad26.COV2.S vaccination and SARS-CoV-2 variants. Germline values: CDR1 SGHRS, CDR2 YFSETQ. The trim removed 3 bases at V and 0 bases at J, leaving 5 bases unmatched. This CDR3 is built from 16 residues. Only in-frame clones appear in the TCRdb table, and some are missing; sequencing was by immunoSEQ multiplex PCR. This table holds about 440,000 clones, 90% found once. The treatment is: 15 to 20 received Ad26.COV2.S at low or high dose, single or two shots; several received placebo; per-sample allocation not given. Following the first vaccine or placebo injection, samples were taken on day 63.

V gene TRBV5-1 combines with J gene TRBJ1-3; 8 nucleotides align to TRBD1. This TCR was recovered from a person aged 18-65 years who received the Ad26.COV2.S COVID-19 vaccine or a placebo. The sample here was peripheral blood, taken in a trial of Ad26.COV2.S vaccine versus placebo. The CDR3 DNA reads TGCGCCAGCAGCTCGCTGACAGGGGTCTCTGGAAACACCATATATTTT. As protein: CASSSLTGVSGNTIYF.